Shown below are 19 T cell receptor beta chains from a single sample sequenced in a study of T-cell memory formation after mild COVID-19. TCRdb redid the calling of the 5' RACE reads with MiXCR, one entry per CDR3 protein. Of approximately 400,000 distinct CDR3 sequences listed, less than 25% are singletons. Sequencing was done on a sample of PBMCs or a T cell subset sorted from them (not recorded which). The receptor set was obtained from an adult woman who had mild COVID-19 (a few samples of this study predate the infection). Cell type and time point are not known.

This clonotype has just a few counts. This chain joins TRBV7-3 and TRBJ1-2; 12 positions match TRBD1. J gave up 6 bases and V 5 bases, and 10 bases lay outside the gene matches. There are 16 residues in the CDR3. In germline, CDR1 is SGHTA, CDR2 FQGTGA. CDR3 sequence: CASSATPGQGANGYTF. Written as DNA, the CDR3 is TGTGCCAGCAGCGCCACACCGGGACAGGGGGCAAATGGCTACACCTTC. Full variable domain (missing parts from reference TRBV7-3 and TRBJ1-2): GAGVSQTPSNKVTEKGKYVELRCDPISGHTALYWYRQSLGQGPEFLIYFQGTGAADDSGLPNDRFFAVRPEGSVSTLKIQRTERGDSAVYLCASSATPGQGANGYTFGSGTRLTVV.

This clonotype occurred once. The chain employs TRBV18 and TRBJ1-6; D uncertain. The V and J ends lost 2 bases and 0 bases respectively, with 5 bases between them. The CDR3 runs 15 residues. CDR1 is KGHSH and CDR2 is LQKENI in the germline V gene. The CDR3 sequence: CASSPESSYNSPLHF. Here the CDR3 DNA reads TGTGCCAGCTCACCAGAAAGCTCCTATAATTCACCCCTCCACTTT.

A word on this clonotype: A junction end diverges from the germline sequence, so it may reflect a read error. This rearrangement joins TRBV7-9 to TRBJ2-1; tentatively, D is TRBD2 (6 bases). Germline CDR1 and CDR2: SEHNR and FQNEAQ (reference sequence). This CDR3 is 15 amino acids long. The CDR3: CAGSLVGSRDNEQFF. The CDR3 nucleotides are TGTGCCGGCAGCTTAGTCGGGAGTCGCGACAATGAGCAGTTCTTC.

This clonotype was observed a handful of times. The chain couples TRBV3-1 to TRBJ2-5; 7 bases are shared with TRBD1. Trimming at V came to 0 bases and at J to 5 bases, leaving 9 bases not matched to a gene. This CDR3 region has 16 residues. Germline CDR1 and CDR2: LGHDT and YNNKEL (reference sequence). CDR3 sequence (DNA): TGTGCCAGCAGCCAAGAAGGGACAGCCACCAGGGAGACCCAGTACTTC. Translating gives CASSQEGTATRETQYF.

This clonotype occurred a few times. This chain links TRBV5-1 with TRBJ1-1; possible D gene TRBD1, 5 bases. Germline CDR1 is SGHRS and CDR2 is YFSETQ. The V and J ends lost 4 bases and 1 base respectively, with 14 bases between them. The CDR3 totals 15 residues. CDR3 DNA: TGCGCCAGCAGCCCCCTGTTCAGGGAGAACACTGAAGCTTTCTTT. Translation: CASSPLFRENTEAFF.

The J gene is TRBJ2-2, the V gene TRBV20-1; D call uncertain. The CDR3 has 11 residues. The germline V and J ends were trimmed by 5 bases and 4 bases, with 5 bases remaining between them. Germline values: CDR1 DFQATT, CDR2 SNEGSKA (reference sequence). The CDR3 region has the DNA TGCAGTGCTGGTTTCACCGGGGAGCTGTTTTTT. This gives the protein CSAGFTGELFF.

The genes are TRBV24-1 and TRBJ2-3; 12 bases align to TRBD2. CDR3 size: 17 residues. From germline, CDR1 is KGHDR and CDR2 SFDVKD. After removal of 4 bases from V and 1 base from J, the junction contained 5 bases not matched to a gene. DNA of the CDR3: TGTGCCACCAGTGACTCCAGACTAGCGGGGGGCACAGATACGCAGTATTTT. Protein sequence: CATSDSRLAGGTDTQYF.

The gene calls are TRBV3-1 and TRBJ1-2; TRBD1 is a possible D gene (6 bases). Germline CDR1 reads LGHDT; CDR2 reads YNNKEL (reference sequence). The CDR3 consists of 14 residues. The V end lost 3 bases, the J end lost 5 bases, and 13 bases lay between the germline ends. The CDR3 sequence is CASSQGARRYGYTF. For the CDR3, the DNA is TGTGCCAGCAGCCAGGGGGCCAGGAGATATGGCTACACCTTC.

This clonotype turned up a few times. J is TRBJ2-7 and V is TRBV7-8; TRBD1 might be the D (5 bases). The CDR3 totals 14 residues. The germline gives CDR1 SGHVS, CDR2 FQNEAQ. V dropped 5 bases and J dropped 3 bases, with 14 bases sitting between them. The CDR3: CASSLETDIYEQYF. DNA of the CDR3: TGTGCCAGCAGCCTGGAGACAGATATCTACGAGCAGTACTTC. Supplemented by reference TRBV7-8 and TRBJ2-7, the full variable domain reads GAGVSQSPRYKVAKRGQDVALRCDPISGHVSLFWYQQALGQGPEFLTYFQNEAQLDKSGLPSDRFFAERPEGSVSTLKIQRTQQEDSAVYLCASSLETDIYEQYFGPGTRLTVT.

This chain uses TRBV5-1 with TRBJ2-1, with 7 bases matching TRBD1. Germline CDR1 reads SGHRS; CDR2 reads YFSETQ. The CDR3 is made up of 13 amino acids. The J segment lost 6 bases and the V segment lost 4 bases, leaving 4 bases of the junction unmatched. Here the CDR3 DNA reads TGCGCCAGCAGCCCGGACAGGACCAATGAGCAGTTCTTC. It specifies CASSPDRTNEQFF. The variable domain in full, with the rest retrieved from reference TRBV5-1 and TRBJ2-1, is KAGVTQTPRYLIKTRGQQVTLSCSPISGHRSVSWYQQTPGQGLQFLFEYFSETQRNKGNFPGRFSGRQFSNSRSEMNVSTLELGDSALYLCASSPDRTNEQFFGPGTRLTVL.

V and J are TRBV7-9 and TRBJ1-1, with 7 positions matching TRBD1. Germline V gene lookup returns CDR1 SEHNR and CDR2 FQNEAQ (reference sequence). V shed 1 base, J shed 7 bases, and the junction held 3 bases outside the gene matches. The CDR3 sequence is 13 residues long. The DNA for the CDR3 is TGTGCCAGCAGCTTAGTTCGGGACAGTGAAGCTTTCTTT. This gives the protein CASSLVRDSEAFF.

The V call is TRBV7-9, the J call TRBJ2-7, with D perhaps matching TRBD2 (6 bases). V shed 5 bases and J shed 0 bases, with 17 bases lying between them. The CDR3 is 16 amino acids. The germline gives CDR1 SEHNR, CDR2 FQNEAQ (reference sequence). In nucleotides, the CDR3 is TGTGCCAGCAGCCAGAAGGAGGGAACGAGCTCCTACGAGCAGTACTTC. Translating it yields CASSQKEGTSSYEQYF.

This clonotype turned up a few times. The chain combines TRBV5-5 with TRBJ1-1; 8 bases are a match to TRBD1. V lost 1 base and J lost 1; bases outside the gene matches: 6. The CDR3 extends over 16 amino acids. The germline CDR1 and CDR2 sequences are SGHKS and YYEKEE (reference sequence). The CDR3 region has the DNA TGTGCCAGCAGCTTGCGGCGACAGGGGTCGAACACTGAAGCTTTCTTT. Translating gives CASSLRRQGSNTEAFF. Drawing the rest from reference TRBV5-5 and TRBJ1-1, the complete variable domain is DAGVTQSPTHLIKTRGQQVTLRCSPISGHKSVSWYQQVLGQGPQFIFQYYEKEERGRGNFPDRFSARQFPNYSSELNVNALLLGDSALYLCASSLRRQGSNTEAFFGQGTRLTVV.

The sample holds a few counts of this clonotype. The V gene is TRBV12-3 or TRBV12-4, the J gene TRBJ2-5, with unresolved D. V was cut by 6 bases and J by 2 bases, with 7 bases left in between. CDR3 length equals 12 residues. The CDR3: CASRNRQETQYF. The CDR3 coding sequence is TGTGCCAGCAGAAACAGACAAGAGACCCAGTACTTC.

The chain links TRBV27 to TRBJ2-7; 7 bases are a match to TRBD1. Germline CDR1 and CDR2: MNHEY and SMNVEV (reference sequence). Trimming removed 5 bases from V and 2 bases from J; junction bases left unmatched: 12. The CDR3 has 16 residues. CDR3 bases: TGTGCCAGCAGTCATCCCGGGACAGAGGGTACCTACGAGCAGTACTTC. It translates to CASSHPGTEGTYEQYF.

The genes are TRBV7-9 and TRBJ2-2; tentatively, D is TRBD2 (6 bases). The CDR3 covers 17 residues. Germline CDR1 SEHNR, CDR2 FQNEAQ (reference sequence). Deletions cut 0 bases from V and 5 bases from J, with 16 bases between. The CDR3 reads CASSLAFLGGSTGELFF. The CDR3 DNA sequence: TGTGCCAGCAGCTTAGCGTTTCTCGGGGGTTCGACCGGGGAGCTGTTTTTT.

The chain links TRBV28 to TRBJ2-7, with 12 bases fitting TRBD2. The germline gives CDR1 MDHEN, CDR2 SYDVKM. The CDR3 covers 15 residues. Trimming took 6 bases from V and 2 from J; bases not matched to a gene: 5. The CDR3 coding sequence is TGTGCCAGCAGAAGGACTAGCGGGGTGACCTACGAGCAGTACTTC. The encoded protein is CASRRTSGVTYEQYF.

This clonotype has ten or more counts. V usage is TRBV24-1 and J usage is TRBJ1-5; D not certain. This CDR3 is built from 14 residues. The ends were cut back, 4 bases at V and 0 bases at J, with 6 bases in the middle. From germline, CDR1 is KGHDR and CDR2 SFDVKD. This CDR3 is CATSEGSSNQPQHF. Written as DNA, the CDR3 is TGTGCCACCAGTGAGGGGAGTAGCAATCAGCCCCAGCATTTT.

CDR3 coding DNA: TGTGCCAGCAGGGATCGACACACTCCCGTCTACGAGCAGTACTTC. Translation: CASRDRHTPVYEQYF. The chain carries TRBV14 and TRBJ2-7; no clear D. Germline V lookup: CDR1 SGHDN, CDR2 FVKESK. V lost 6 bases, J lost 3 bases, and 18 bases lay in between. This CDR3 has 15 amino acids.